The source of this TCR beta chain is a study of CD8 T cells in Susac syndrome. Sequencing of TCR beta was carried out in blood CD8+ and CD4+ T cells. The junction had 6 bases not matched to a gene; V was cut back by 0 bases and J by 5 bases. The CDR3 is 16 residues long. Germline V gene lookup returns CDR1 LGHNA and CDR2 YNFKEQ. Reverse transcription of about 0.5 to 1 ug RNA used random hexamers. Multiplex PCR with immunoSEQ amplified the TCR beta CDR3 across 54 Vbeta and 13 Jbeta. TCRdb itself ran the immunoSEQ multiplex PCR reads through MiXCR, one entry per CDR3 protein. This table has more than 120,000 distinct CDR3 sequences, roughly 94% appearing once.

The receptor was isolated from a human donor in good health. Material for sequencing was CD4+ T cells from PBMCs. The V gene is TRBV4-2, the J gene TRBJ2-2; 7 bases line up with TRBD1. CDR3 coding DNA: TGTGCCAGCAGCCAAGACGGGACAGTCGGGACCGGGGAGCTGTTTTTT. This encodes CASSQDGTVGTGELFF.